This T cell receptor (beta chain) is from a study of T cells in Graves' hyperthyroidism and ophthalmopathy. Study in general: The initial diagnosis was the point when peripheral blood was collected, ahead of any treatment.

Pregnant or lactating patients were excluded, as were those with uncontrolled infection or other autoimmune disease. The diagnoses drew upon clinical symptoms, serum thyroxine and TRAb, thyroid ultrasound and orbital computed tomography. Trimming took 3 bases from V and 8 from J, leaving 20 bases between them. The CDR3 spans 16 residues. Germline V CDR1 and CDR2: LNHDA, SQIVND (reference sequence). Overall study results and limits: For ophthalmopathy, model prediction preceded onset by a median about six months.

The TCR beta CDR3 regions underwent amplification using RNA transcripts as the source. An initial round of RT-PCR targeting the TCR CDR3 relied on the HTBI primer set. MiXCR was run by TCRdb on the multiplex PCR reads, yielding one entry per CDR3 protein. The sample consists of more than 350,000 distinct CDR3 sequences, approximately 14% of them appearing once. This clonotype was recorded a few times. Its antigen is not identified. What was sequenced was blood. The receptor was derived from a woman in her sixties or seventies with Graves' ophthalmopathy. The rearrangement uses TRBV19 and TRBJ2-1, with D hard to call. In DNA form, the CDR3 reads TGTGCCAGTAGTATCGGCATAAGGCGGTCCTGGGATGAGCAGTTCTTC. This codes for CASSIGIRRSWDEQFF.